The clone carrying this TCR beta chain qualifies as medium-sized. The sample belongs to a study of HIV-infected patients and healthy controls. CDR3 length: 16 residues. V dropped 5 bases and J dropped 6; count of bases not matched to a gene: 9. CDR1 and CDR2 from the germline V gene are LNHNV and YYDKDF (reference sequence). No cell fractionation was done, so the repertoire covers all unsorted peripheral blood T cells. Two fifths of the ten uninfected healthy control donors were sampled twice, about 3 months apart. cDNA was made from about 480 ng RNA using alpha and beta constant primers. Alpha and beta chain libraries were made separately by chain-specific third strand synthesis with multiplexing indices. TCRdb fed the 5' RACE reads into MiXCR, producing one record per CDR3 protein. This table has roughly 13,000 distinct CDR3 sequences, approximately 10% appearing once.

The sequence was obtained from an adult in good health. The rearrangement uses TRBV15 and TRBJ2-2, with 10 nucleotides matching TRBD1. The sample consisted of blood. The CDR3 nucleotides read TGTGCCACCAGCGGAGGGGACAGGGGCCTTCCCGGGGAGCTGTTTTTT. Translating gives CATSGGDRGLPGELFF.